This T cell receptor (beta chain) was sequenced during a study of T-cell memory formation after mild COVID-19. V lost 5 bases, J lost 4 bases, and 16 bases stayed unmatched. Germline V gene sequence: CDR1 DFQATT, CDR2 SNEGSKA (reference sequence). The CDR3 length is 18 residues. Only a few counts were recorded for this clonotype. MiXCR, applied by TCRdb to the 5' RACE reads, yields one record per CDR3 protein. This sample has 250,000 to 300,000 distinct CDR3 sequences, with 15% to 20% found just once. The V call is TRBV20-1, the J call TRBJ2-3; TRBD2 matches 12 bases. Sequenced material: PBMCs or a T cell subset sorted from them (not recorded which). The receptor comes from a man in his late teens or twenties who had mild COVID-19 (a few samples of this study predate the infection). Cell type and time point are not known. CDR3 bases: TGCAGTGCTCAAACCCCCGGGACTAGCGGGCCGAGCGCAGATACGCAGTATTTT. Its translation is CSAQTPGTSGPSADTQYF.